This TCR beta chain was recovered during a study of blood T cell repertoires in COVID-19. Turning to the study itself: Collection of acute and convalescent COVID-19 samples took place in the United States, Italy and Spain. From T cells, B-cell-depleted T cells, or PBMCs came the material, which was cDNA or gDNA.

In the authors' methods: Counts of nucleated cells, estimated from reference gene primer amplification, were obtained. The protocol was immunoSEQ multiplex PCR, while the TCRdb copy is restricted to in-frame clones and leaves out a portion. The D gene and trimming were derived from the DNA, and the V and J assignments and clone size from that table. This sample has about 250,000 clones; 85% occur once, and the top ten carry about 8.2%. V dropped 5 bases and J dropped 7 bases, with 18 bases sitting between them. CDR1 is SGHRS and CDR2 is YFSETQ in the germline V gene. The CDR3 is 15 amino acids. Participant age was roughly 18 to 90 years, and participants resided in 20 to 30 US areas.

The receptor comes from a woman aged 45 to 65 with acute COVID-19. The V call is TRBV5-1, the J call TRBJ1-4; D is perhaps TRBD1 (6 bases). The sample was PBMCs or T cells enriched from blood (not recorded which). The CDR3 DNA follows: TGCGCCAGCAGTCCAAACAGGGATGTAGGTGAAAAACTGTTTTTT. It yields the protein CASSPNRDVGEKLFF.